This is a list of T cell receptor beta chains from one sample in a study of T-cell reconstitution after alpha-beta-depleted transplantation in children. TCRdb re-analysed the PCR reads in MiXCR, keeping a single row per CDR3 protein. The profile shows some 200,000 distinct CDR3 sequences, approximately 8.4% of them singletons. Specimen: PBMCs, mostly from graft donor cells, collected 360 days after TCRalphabeta/CD19-depleted stem cell transplant. Receptors originate from a male patient between 2 and 10 years old who had a stem cell transplant for acute myeloid leukemia, so the T cells may come from the graft donor. Both conserved end residues are part of each CDR3. D genes are given only for firm matches. Part of the rows lack a size; the others show once, few, many or a class for expanded clones.

J gene	V gene	D gene	clone size	CDR3 DNA	CDR3 protein
TRBJ2-4	TRBV6-2/TRBV6-3	TRBD1	few	TGTGCCAGCAGTCGACAGGGGGCCAAAAACATTCAGTACTTC	CASSRQGAKNIQYF
TRBJ2-3	TRBV12-3/TRBV12-4	TRBD2	few	TGTGCCAGCAGGCCGGGGACTAGCGGAGGCGGGTACACAGATACGCAGTATTTT	CASRPGTSGGGYTDTQYF
TRBJ2-7	TRBV5-1	-	-	TGCGCCAGCAGCTTGACTTCGGGGGGCCTCTACGAGCAGTACTTC	CASSLTSGGLYEQYF
TRBJ2-7	TRBV7-6	-	many	TGTGCCAGCAGCTTAGCGGGTCAACCCACCTACGAGCAGTACTTC	CASSLAGQPTYEQYF
TRBJ2-2	TRBV15	-	many	TGTGCCACCAGCAGAGGGGGTGTGAACACCGGGGAGCTGTTTTTT	CATSRGGVNTGELFF
TRBJ2-7	TRBV12-3/TRBV12-4	-	few	TGTGCCAGCGGGACTCCTGAGCACGAGCAGTACTTC	CASGTPEHEQYF
TRBJ2-5	TRBV28	TRBD1	few	TGTGCCAGCAGTTTATTTATAGGACAGGGGTATGGGGAGACCCAGTACTTC	CASSLFIGQGYGETQYF
TRBJ1-5	TRBV9	-	few	TGTGCCAGCAGCGTATCAGGGAGACGGAATCAGCCCCAGCATTTT	CASSVSGRRNQPQHF
TRBJ2-1	TRBV4-2	TRBD2	few	TGTGCCAGCAGCTTAGCGGGAGGAAACAATGAGCAGTTCTTC	CASSLAGGNNEQFF
TRBJ1-5	TRBV5-1	-	few	TGCGCCAGCAGCTTGGAAGGGACACCTTATCAGCCCCAGCATTTT	CASSLEGTPYQPQHF
TRBJ1-4	TRBV5-6	-	-	TGTGCCAGCAGCGACTTTTTGCAAGCAGAGGCTAATGAAAAACTGTTTTTT	CASSDFLQAEANEKLFF
TRBJ2-2	TRBV19	TRBD2	few	TGTGCCAGTAGTATGAGCCTAGCGGCCCTCCCCACCGGGGAGCTGTTTTTT	CASSMSLAALPTGELFF
TRBJ2-7	TRBV20-1	-	few	TGCAGTGCTACCGGGCCCACCTACGAGCAGTACTTC	CSATGPTYEQYF
TRBJ2-7	TRBV29-1	TRBD2	-	TGCAGCGTAGTCTCCTCTAGCGGGAGCCGGTCCGAGCAGTACTTC	CSVVSSSGSRSEQYF
TRBJ2-3	TRBV14	-	-	TGTGCCAGCAGCCCCATGTGGGGGGGGCGGTCAGATACGCAGTATTTT	CASSPMWGGRSDTQYF
TRBJ2-5	TRBV5-1	TRBD1	few	TGCGCCAGCAGCCTACTGACAGGGTTGGAGACCCAGTACTTC	CASSLLTGLETQYF
TRBJ2-1	TRBV15	TRBD2	many	TGTGCCACCAGCAGAGAATTTTCCAGCGGGAACAATGAGCAGTTCTTC	CATSREFSSGNNEQFF
TRBJ2-1	TRBV12-3/TRBV12-4	-	many	TGTGCCAGCAGTAAACCCACGACGGCAAATGAGCAGTTCTTC	CASSKPTTANEQFF